One sample yielded the 9 T cell receptor beta chains listed below, sequenced in a study of spatial heterogeneity in lung cancer. TCRdb re-called the 5' RACE reads with MiXCR, one entry per CDR3 protein. The sample includes about 660 distinct CDR3 sequences, roughly 20% of them seen just once. Time point specified: sample taken at primary tumor resection. This specimen consisted of normal lung tissue next to the tumor, obtained at surgery. These receptors were collected from a male donor with early-stage non-small cell lung cancer.

Regarding this clonotype: One junction end does not reproduce the germline sequence, and a read error may be involved. Little can be read into the size of this beta chain, an off-target read in a library designed for alpha chains. The CDR3 DNA sequence: TGTGCCAGCAGTTTACAGGCAGGGGGTTCCTCCGAGCAGTACTTC. It codes for CASSLQAGGSSEQYF. The genes are TRBV28 and TRBJ2-7, with 7 bases aligning to TRBD1. CDR1 is MDHEN, CDR2 SYDVKM, per germline. The CDR3 has 15 residues. Full variable domain (outside the CDR3, taken from reference TRBV28 and TRBJ2-7): DVKVTQSSRYLVKRTGEKVFLECVQDMDHENMFWYRQDPGLGLRLIYFSYDVKMKEKGDIPEGYSVSREKKERFSLILESASTNQTSMYLCASSLQAGGSSEQYFGPGTRLTVT.

This clonotype has more than one count but fewer than ten. This beta chain is an unintended read in a library built for alpha chains; its size means little. V gene TRBV2 combines with J gene TRBJ2-3; D tentatively fits TRBD1 or TRBD2 (7 bases each). The CDR3 contains 14 residues. CDR1 and CDR2 (germline): SNHLY, FYNNEI. The V end was cut by 8 bases, the J end by 4 bases, with 16 bases between. CDR3 sequence (DNA): TGTGCCAGCTCCCGGGGGAGGGGGCCAGATACGCAGTATTTT. It translates to CASSRGRGPDTQYF.

This clonotype qualifies as large. With the library built for alpha chains, this beta chain is off target and its frequency is not meaningful. V usage is TRBV20-1 and J usage is TRBJ2-1; possibly TRBD1 or TRBD2 for D (5 bases each). The germline gives CDR1 DFQATT, CDR2 SNEGSKA (reference sequence). The germline V and J ends were trimmed by 3 bases and 9 bases, with 15 bases remaining between them. The CDR3 is 13 residues long. For the CDR3, the DNA is TGCAGTGCTAGCGGGACCCGCTGGGGTGAGCAGTTCTTC. This codes for CSASGTRWGEQFF.

Relative to its sample, this clonotype is large. With the library built for alpha chains, this beta chain is off target and its frequency is not meaningful. The chain joins TRBV11-2 to TRBJ2-1, with D maybe TRBD2 (5 bases). V lost 5 bases and J lost 12, with 17 bases in between. There are 13 residues in the CDR3. The germline V gene has CDR1 SGHAT and CDR2 FQNNGV. CDR3 in amino acids: CASSPLAQTGQFF. CDR3 bases: TGTGCCAGCAGCCCCCTAGCCCAAACCGGGCAGTTCTTC.

Note on this clonotype: This beta chain is off target for a library built for alpha chains, so its abundance means little. The chain uses TRBV30 and TRBJ2-3; possible D gene TRBD2, 5 bases. Germline CDR1 reads GTSNPN; CDR2 reads SVGIG (reference sequence). Trimming pared 3 bases from V and 2 bases from J, leaving 6 bases between. The CDR3 totals 12 residues. The CDR3 DNA follows: TGTGCCTGGAGGAGGGTCACAGATACGCAGTATTTT. It yields the protein CAWRRVTDTQYF.

This clonotype is large (0.1 to 1%) within its sample. Because this beta chain is a stray read in a library intended to capture alpha chains, its abundance should not be given much weight. The chain uses TRBV11-2 and TRBJ2-2, with 7 nucleotides matching TRBD2. CDR3 length: 16 residues. The V segment lost 5 bases and the J segment 2 bases; nucleotides outside the gene matches: 8. Per germline, CDR1 SGHAT and CDR2 FQNNGV. Written as DNA, the CDR3 is TGTGCCAGCAGCCGACTCGGCGGGAGTAACACCGGGGAGCTGTTTTTT. Its translation: CASSRLGGSNTGELFF.

By sample share, this clonotype is hyperexpanded. This beta chain is off target for a library built for alpha chains, so its abundance means little. The V gene is TRBV6-1, the J gene TRBJ2-3; TRBD2 matches 7 bases. V was clipped by 3 bases and J by 4 bases; unmatched bases: 1. Germline-derived CDR1 and CDR2 are MNHNS and SASEGT. The CDR3 runs 13 residues. For the CDR3, the DNA is TGTGCCAGCAGTGACGGACTAGCAGATACGCAGTATTTT. Protein sequence: CASSDGLADTQYF.

About this clonotype itself: As an off-target read in a library built for alpha chains, this beta chain has a frequency of little significance. V usage is TRBV2 and J usage is TRBJ2-7; D is unresolved. Germline CDR1 and CDR2: SNHLY and FYNNEI. The CDR3 consists of 11 residues. The V end was cut by 4 bases, the J end by 2 bases, with 3 bases between. Here the CDR3 DNA reads TGTGCCAGCAGTGGGACCTACGAGCAGTACTTC. Translation gives CASSGTYEQYF.

By proportion, this clonotype is large. Because the library targeted alpha chains, this beta chain is an off-target read whose size means little. This chain links TRBV28 with TRBJ1-5; tentative D call: TRBD1 (6 bases). Germline loops: CDR1 MDHEN, CDR2 SYDVKM. CDR3 length: 15 amino acids. Between the trimmed V and J ends, which lost 5 bases and 0 bases, there was a span of 11 bases. CDR3 DNA: TGTGCCAGCAGTGGGGACACCGATAGCAATCAGCCCCAGCATTTT. Its translation is CASSGDTDSNQPQHF.